This T cell receptor beta chain was documented in a study of blood T cell repertoires in COVID-19. As handled by the study authors: The assay estimated nucleated cells by amplifying reference gene primers. Data came from immunoSEQ multiplex PCR; TCRdb stores just in-frame clones and leaves some out. For V, J and clone size, that table is used; D and trimming come from the DNA. Of 80,000 to 100,000 clones listed, around 90% are singletons. V lost 5 bases and J lost 5; bases outside the gene matches: 9. CDR3 length: 16 amino acids. The germline V gene has CDR1 MDHEN and CDR2 SYDVKM. The clonotype comes from a woman aged 50 to 60 with active or convalescent COVID-19. Sequenced input: peripheral blood. The V call is TRBV28, the J call TRBJ1-1; the match to TRBD1 covers 12 bases. The CDR3 loop is CASSPQGQGARTEAFF. The CDR3, as DNA: TGTGCCAGCAGTCCGCAGGGACAGGGGGCGAGGACTGAAGCTTTCTTT.